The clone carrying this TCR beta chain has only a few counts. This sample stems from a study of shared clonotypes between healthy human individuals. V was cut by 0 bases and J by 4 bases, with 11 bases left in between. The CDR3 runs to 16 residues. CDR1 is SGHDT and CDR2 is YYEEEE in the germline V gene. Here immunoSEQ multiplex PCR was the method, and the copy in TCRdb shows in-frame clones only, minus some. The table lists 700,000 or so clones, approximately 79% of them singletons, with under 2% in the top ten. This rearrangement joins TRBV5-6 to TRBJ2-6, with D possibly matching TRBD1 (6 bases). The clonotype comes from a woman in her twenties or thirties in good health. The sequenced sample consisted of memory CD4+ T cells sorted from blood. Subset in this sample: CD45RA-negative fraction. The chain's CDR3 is CASSLVGARGANVLTF. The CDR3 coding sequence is TGTGCCAGCAGCTTGGTGGGGGCGCGGGGGGCCAACGTCCTGACTTTC.